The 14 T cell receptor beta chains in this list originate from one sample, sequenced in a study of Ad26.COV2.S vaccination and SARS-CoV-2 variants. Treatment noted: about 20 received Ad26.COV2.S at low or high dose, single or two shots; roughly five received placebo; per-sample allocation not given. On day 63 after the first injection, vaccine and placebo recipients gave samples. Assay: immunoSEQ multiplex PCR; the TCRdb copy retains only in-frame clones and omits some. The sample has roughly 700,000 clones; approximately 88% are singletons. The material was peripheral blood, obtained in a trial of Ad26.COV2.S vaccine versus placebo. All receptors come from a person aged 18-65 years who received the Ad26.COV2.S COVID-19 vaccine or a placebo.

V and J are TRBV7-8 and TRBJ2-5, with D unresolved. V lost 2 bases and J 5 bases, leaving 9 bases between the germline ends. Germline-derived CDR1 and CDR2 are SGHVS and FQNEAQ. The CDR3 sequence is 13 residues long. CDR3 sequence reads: CASSLHEKETQYF. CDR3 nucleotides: TGTGCCAGCAGCTTACACGAAAAGGAGACCCAGTACTTC.

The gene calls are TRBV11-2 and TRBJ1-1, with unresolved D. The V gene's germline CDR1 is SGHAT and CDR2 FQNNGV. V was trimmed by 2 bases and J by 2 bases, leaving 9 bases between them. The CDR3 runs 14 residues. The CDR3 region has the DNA TGTGCCAGCAGCTTAATGGGCTCTAACACTGAAGCTTTCTTT. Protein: CASSLMGSNTEAFF.

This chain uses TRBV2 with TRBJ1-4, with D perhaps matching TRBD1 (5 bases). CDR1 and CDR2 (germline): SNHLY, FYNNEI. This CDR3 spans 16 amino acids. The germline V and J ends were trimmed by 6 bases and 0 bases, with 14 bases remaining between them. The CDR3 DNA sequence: TGTGCCAGCAGCCGGACAAGCCTCGCAACTAATGAAAAACTGTTTTTT. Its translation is CASSRTSLATNEKLFF.

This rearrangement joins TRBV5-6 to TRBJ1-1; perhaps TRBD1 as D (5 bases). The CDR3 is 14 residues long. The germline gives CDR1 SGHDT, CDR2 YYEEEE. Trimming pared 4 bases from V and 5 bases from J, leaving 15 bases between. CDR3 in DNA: TGTGCCAGCAGCCCGGTGCGGGGGAAGACTGAAGCTTTCTTT. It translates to CASSPVRGKTEAFF.

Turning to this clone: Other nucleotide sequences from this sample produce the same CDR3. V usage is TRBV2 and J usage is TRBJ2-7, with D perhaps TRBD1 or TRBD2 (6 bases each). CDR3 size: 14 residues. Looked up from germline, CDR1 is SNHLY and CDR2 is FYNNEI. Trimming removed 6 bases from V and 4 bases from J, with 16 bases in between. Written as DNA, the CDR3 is TGTGCCAGCAGGATGGGGCAGGGGAGGTACGAGCAGTACTTC. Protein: CASRMGQGRYEQYF.

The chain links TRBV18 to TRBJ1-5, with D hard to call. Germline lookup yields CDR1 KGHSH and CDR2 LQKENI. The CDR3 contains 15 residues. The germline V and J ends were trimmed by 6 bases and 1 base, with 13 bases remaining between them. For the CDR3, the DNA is TGTGCCAGCTCGCCCGGGGATGGAAGCAATCAGCCCCAGCATTTT. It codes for CASSPGDGSNQPQHF. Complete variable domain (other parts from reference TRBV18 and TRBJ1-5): NAGVMQNPRHLVRRRGQEARLRCSPMKGHSHVYWYRQLPEEGLKFMVYLQKENIIDESGMPKERFSAEFPKEGPSILRIQQVVRGDSAAYFCASSPGDGSNQPQHFGDGTRLSIL.

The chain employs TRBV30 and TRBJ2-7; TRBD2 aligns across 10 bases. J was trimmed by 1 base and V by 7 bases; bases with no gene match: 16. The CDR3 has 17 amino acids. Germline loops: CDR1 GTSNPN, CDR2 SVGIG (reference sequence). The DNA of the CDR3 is TGTGCCTCACCACAGCTGAGGCTAGCGGGAGAATCCTACGAGCAGTACTTC. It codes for CASPQLRLAGESYEQYF. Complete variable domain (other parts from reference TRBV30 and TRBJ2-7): SQTIHQWPATLVQPVGSPLSLECTVEGTSNPNLYWYRQAAGRGLQLLFYSVGIGQISSEVPQNLSASRPQDRQFILSSKKLLLSDSGFYLCASPQLRLAGESYEQYFGPGTRLTVT.

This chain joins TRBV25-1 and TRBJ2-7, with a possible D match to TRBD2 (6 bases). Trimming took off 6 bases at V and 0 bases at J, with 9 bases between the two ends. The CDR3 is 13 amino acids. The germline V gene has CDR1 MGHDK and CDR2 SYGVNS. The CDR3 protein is CASRAGPSYEQYF. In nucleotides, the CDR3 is TGTGCCAGCAGGGCGGGGCCCTCCTACGAGCAGTACTTC.

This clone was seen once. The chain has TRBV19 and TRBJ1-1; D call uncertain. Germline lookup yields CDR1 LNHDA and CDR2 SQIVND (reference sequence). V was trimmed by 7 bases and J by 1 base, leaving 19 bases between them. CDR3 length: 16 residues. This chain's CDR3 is CASTTPTIRGNTEAFF. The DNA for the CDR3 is TGTGCCAGTACAACCCCCACCATTCGGGGGAACACTGAAGCTTTCTTT.

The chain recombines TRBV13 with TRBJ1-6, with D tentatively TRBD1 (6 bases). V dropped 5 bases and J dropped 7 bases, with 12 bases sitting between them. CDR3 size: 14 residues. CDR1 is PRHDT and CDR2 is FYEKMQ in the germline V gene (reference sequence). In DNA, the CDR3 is TGTGCCAGCAGCCTACAGGGCCCAAATTCACCCCTCCACTTT. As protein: CASSLQGPNSPLHF.

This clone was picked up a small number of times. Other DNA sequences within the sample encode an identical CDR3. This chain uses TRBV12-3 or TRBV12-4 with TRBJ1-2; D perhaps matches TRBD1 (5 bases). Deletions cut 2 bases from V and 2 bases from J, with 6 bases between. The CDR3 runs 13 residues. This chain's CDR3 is CASSLQGNYGYTF. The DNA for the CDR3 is TGTGCCAGCAGTTTACAGGGAAACTATGGCTACACCTTC.

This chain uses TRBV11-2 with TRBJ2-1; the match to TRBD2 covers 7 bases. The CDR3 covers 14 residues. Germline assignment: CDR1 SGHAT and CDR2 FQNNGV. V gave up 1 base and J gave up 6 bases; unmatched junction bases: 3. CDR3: CASSLGGRANEQFF. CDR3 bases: TGTGCCAGCAGCTTAGGGGGGAGGGCCAATGAGCAGTTCTTC.

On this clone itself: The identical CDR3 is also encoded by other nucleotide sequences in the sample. CDR3 sequence (DNA): TGTGCCAGTAGTATAACAAGCGGGAGCTCCTACGAGCAGTACTTC. Its translation: CASSITSGSSYEQYF. The V gene is TRBV19, the J gene TRBJ2-7; 8 nucleotides line up with TRBD2. CDR1 and CDR2 from the germline V gene are LNHDA and SQIVND (reference sequence). The ends lost 2 bases at V and 0 bases at J; junction bases unmatched: 3. CDR3 length: 15 residues.

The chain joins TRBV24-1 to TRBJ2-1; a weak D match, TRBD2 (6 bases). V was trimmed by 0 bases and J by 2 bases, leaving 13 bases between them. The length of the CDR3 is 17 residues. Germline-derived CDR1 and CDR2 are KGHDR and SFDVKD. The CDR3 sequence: CATSDLFGTGAYNEQFF. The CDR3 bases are TGTGCCACCAGTGATTTGTTCGGGACGGGAGCCTACAATGAGCAGTTCTTC.